The clone carrying this T cell receptor (beta chain) was seen a handful of times. This sample is drawn from a study of beta chain features in type 1 diabetes. Isolated RNA was reverse transcribed in full, so expressed TCRB transcripts were sequenced. The repertoire was sequenced with immunoSEQ multiplex PCR; TCRdb's copy has only in-frame clones and lacks some. The sample has hundreds of thousands of clones, roughly 16% seen once. CDR1 SGHNT and CDR2 YYREEE come from the germline V gene (reference sequence). CDR3 size: 16 residues. Trimming pared 4 bases from V and 0 bases from J, leaving 17 bases between.

The chain employs TRBV5-4 and TRBJ2-7; D tentatively fits TRBD1 or TRBD2 (5 bases each). Sequencing input: naive CD4+ T cells from blood. The clonotype originates from a man in his late teens or twenties in good health. The CDR3 DNA follows: TGTGCCAGCAGCCCCCCGGGACGGGGAAGCTCCTACGAGCAGTACTTC. It codes for CASSPPGRGSSYEQYF.